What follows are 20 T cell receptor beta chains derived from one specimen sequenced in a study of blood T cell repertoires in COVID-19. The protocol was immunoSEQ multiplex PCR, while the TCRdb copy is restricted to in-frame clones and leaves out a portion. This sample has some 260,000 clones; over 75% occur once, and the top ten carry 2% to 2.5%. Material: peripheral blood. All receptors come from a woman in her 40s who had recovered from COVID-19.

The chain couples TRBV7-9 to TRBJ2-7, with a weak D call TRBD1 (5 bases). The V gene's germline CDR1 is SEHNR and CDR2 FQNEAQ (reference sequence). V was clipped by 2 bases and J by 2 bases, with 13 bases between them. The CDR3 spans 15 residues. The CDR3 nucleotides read TGTGCCAGCAGCTTAATTCAGGGCGCTACCTACGAGCAGTACTTC. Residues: CASSLIQGATYEQYF.

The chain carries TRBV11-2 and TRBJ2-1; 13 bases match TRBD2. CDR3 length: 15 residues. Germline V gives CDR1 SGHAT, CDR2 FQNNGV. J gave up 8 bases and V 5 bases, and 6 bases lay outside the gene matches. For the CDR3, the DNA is TGTGCCAGCAGCAAGGGACTAGCGGGAACCGATGAGCAGTTCTTC. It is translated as CASSKGLAGTDEQFF.

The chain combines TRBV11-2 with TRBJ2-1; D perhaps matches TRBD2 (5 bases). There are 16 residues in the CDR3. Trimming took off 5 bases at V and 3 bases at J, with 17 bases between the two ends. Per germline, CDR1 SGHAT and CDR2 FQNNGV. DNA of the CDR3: TGTGCCAGCAGCCCATCCCCTCCTAGCTTCTACAATGAGCAGTTCTTC. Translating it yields CASSPSPPSFYNEQFF.

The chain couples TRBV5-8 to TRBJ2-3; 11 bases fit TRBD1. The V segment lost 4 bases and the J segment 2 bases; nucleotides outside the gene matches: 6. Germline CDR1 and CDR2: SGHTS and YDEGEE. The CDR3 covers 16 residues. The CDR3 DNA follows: TGTGCCAGCAGCCGGGACAGGGGGAGGTCCACAGATACGCAGTATTTT. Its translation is CASSRDRGRSTDTQYF. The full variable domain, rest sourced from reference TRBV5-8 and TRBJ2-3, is EAGVTQSPTHLIKTRGQQATLRCSPISGHTSVYWYQQALGLGLQFLLWYDEGEERNRGNFPPRFSGRQFPNYSSELNVNALELEDSALYLCASSRDRGRSTDTQYFGPGTRLTVL.

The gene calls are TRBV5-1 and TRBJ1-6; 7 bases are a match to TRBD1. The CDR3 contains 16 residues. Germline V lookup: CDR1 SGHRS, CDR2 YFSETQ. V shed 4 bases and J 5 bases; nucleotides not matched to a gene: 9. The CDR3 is CASSPRDRGDNSPLHF. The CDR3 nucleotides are TGCGCCAGCAGCCCCCGGGACAGAGGAGATAATTCACCCCTCCACTTT.

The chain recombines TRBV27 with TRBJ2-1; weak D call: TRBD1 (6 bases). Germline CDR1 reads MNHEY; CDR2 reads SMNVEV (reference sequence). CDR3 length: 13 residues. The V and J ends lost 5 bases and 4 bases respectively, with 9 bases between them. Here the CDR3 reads CASSADRYNEQFF. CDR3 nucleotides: TGTGCCAGCAGTGCCGACAGGTACAATGAGCAGTTCTTC.

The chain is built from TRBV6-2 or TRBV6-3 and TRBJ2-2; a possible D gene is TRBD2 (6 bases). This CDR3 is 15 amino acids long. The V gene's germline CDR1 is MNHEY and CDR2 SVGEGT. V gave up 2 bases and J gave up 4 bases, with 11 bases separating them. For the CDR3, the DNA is TGTGCCAGCAGTTACCGTCAGGGAGGCACCGGGGAGCTGTTTTTT. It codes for CASSYRQGGTGELFF.

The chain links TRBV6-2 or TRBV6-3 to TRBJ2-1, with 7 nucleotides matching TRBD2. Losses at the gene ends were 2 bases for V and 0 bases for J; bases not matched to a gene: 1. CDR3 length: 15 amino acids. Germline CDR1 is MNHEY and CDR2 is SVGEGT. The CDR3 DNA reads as TGTGCCAGCAGTTACGGCGGGAGCTCCTACAATGAGCAGTTCTTC. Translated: CASSYGGSSYNEQFF.

The CDR3 region is CASSPDRVLNEQFF. Here the CDR3 DNA reads TGTGCCAGCTCACCGGACAGGGTTCTCAATGAGCAGTTCTTC. The J gene is TRBJ2-1, the V gene TRBV18; 8 bases fit TRBD1. The CDR3 runs 14 residues. V lost 3 bases, J lost 6 bases, and 4 bases stayed unmatched. The germline gives CDR1 KGHSH, CDR2 LQKENI.

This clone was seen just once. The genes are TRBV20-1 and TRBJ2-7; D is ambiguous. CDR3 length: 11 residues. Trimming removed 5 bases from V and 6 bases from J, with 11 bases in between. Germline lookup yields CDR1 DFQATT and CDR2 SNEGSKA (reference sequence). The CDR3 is CSAGPRGEQYF. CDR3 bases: TGCAGTGCTGGCCCCCGTGGCGAGCAGTACTTC.

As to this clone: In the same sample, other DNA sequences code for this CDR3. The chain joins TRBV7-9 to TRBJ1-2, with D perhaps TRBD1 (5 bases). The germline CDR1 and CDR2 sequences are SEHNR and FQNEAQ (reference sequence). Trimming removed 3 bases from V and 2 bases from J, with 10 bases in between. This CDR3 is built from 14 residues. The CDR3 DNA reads TGTGCCAGCAGCTTGGAGGGACTGAACTATGGCTACACCTTC. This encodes CASSLEGLNYGYTF.

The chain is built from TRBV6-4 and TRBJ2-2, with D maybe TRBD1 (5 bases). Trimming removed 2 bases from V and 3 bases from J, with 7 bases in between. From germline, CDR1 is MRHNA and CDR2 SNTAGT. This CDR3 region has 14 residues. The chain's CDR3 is CASSDQGDTGELFF. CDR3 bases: TGTGCCAGCAGTGACCAAGGGGACACCGGGGAGCTGTTTTTT.

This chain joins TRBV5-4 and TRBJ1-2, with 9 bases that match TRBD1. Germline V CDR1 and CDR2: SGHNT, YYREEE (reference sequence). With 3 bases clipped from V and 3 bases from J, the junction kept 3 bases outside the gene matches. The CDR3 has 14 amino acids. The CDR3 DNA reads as TGTGCCAGCAGCTGGGGGGACAGGGACTATGGCTACACCTTC. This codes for CASSWGDRDYGYTF.

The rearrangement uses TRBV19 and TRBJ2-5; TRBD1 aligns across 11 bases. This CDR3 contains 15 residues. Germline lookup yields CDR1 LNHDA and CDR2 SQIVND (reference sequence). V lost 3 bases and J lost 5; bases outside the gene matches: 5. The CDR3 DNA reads TGTGCCAGTAGTATGAGGACAGGGGGCTGGGAGACCCAGTACTTC. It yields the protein CASSMRTGGWETQYF.

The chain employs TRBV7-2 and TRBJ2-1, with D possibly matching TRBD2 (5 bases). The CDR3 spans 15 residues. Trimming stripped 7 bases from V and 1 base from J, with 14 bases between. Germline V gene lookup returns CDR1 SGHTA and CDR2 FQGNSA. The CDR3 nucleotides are TGTGCCAGCACCCAGGTCGGGGTATCCTACAATGAGCAGTTCTTC. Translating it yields CASTQVGVSYNEQFF.

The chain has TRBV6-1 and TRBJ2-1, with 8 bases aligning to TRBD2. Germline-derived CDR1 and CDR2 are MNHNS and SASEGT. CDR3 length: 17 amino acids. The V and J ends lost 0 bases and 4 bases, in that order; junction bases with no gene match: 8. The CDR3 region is CASSEALRLAFYNEQFF. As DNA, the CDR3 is TGTGCCAGCAGTGAAGCGCTTCGACTAGCGTTTTACAATGAGCAGTTCTTC.

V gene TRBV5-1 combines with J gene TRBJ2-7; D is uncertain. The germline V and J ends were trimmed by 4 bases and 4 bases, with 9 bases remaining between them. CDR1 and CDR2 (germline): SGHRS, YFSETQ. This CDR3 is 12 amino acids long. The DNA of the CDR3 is TGCGCCAGCAGCCCTTCTACGTACGAGCAGTACTTC. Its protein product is CASSPSTYEQYF.

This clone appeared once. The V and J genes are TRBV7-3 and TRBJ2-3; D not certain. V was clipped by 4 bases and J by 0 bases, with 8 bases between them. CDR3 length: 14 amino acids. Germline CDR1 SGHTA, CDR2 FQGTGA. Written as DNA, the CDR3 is TGTGCCAGCAGCTCCTATCCTAGCACAGATACGCAGTATTTT. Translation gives CASSSYPSTDTQYF.

CDR3 loop: CASSQFRGLGNPYEQYF. As DNA, the CDR3 is TGCGCCAGCAGCCAATTCCGAGGGTTAGGAAATCCCTACGAGCAGTACTTC. The gene calls are TRBV4-1 and TRBJ2-7; tentative D call: TRBD2 (5 bases). Germline assignment: CDR1 MGHRA and CDR2 YSYEKL. V was cut by 2 bases and J by 2 bases, with 19 bases left in between. CDR3 length: 17 amino acids.

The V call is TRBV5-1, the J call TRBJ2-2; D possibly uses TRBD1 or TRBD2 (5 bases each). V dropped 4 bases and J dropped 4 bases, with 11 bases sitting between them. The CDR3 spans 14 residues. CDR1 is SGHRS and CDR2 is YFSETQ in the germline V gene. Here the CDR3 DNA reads TGCGCCAGCAGCATGGGACGGAGCACCGGGGAGCTGTTTTTT. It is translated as CASSMGRSTGELFF. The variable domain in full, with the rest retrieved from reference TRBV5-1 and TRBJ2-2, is KAGVTQTPRYLIKTRGQQVTLSCSPISGHRSVSWYQQTPGQGLQFLFEYFSETQRNKGNFPGRFSGRQFSNSRSEMNVSTLELGDSALYLCASSMGRSTGELFFGEGSRLTVL.